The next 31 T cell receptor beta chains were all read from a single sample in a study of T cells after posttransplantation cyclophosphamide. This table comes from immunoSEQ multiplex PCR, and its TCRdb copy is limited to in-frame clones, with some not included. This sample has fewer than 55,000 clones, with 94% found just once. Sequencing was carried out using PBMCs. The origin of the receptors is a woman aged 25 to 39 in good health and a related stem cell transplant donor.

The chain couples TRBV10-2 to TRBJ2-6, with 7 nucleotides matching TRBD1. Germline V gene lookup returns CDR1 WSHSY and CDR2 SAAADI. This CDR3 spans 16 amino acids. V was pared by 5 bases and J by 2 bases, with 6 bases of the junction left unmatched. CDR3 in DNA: TGCGCCAGCAGTTTTGAAACAGGGGCTGGGGCCAACGTCCTGACTTTC. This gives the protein CASSFETGAGANVLTF.

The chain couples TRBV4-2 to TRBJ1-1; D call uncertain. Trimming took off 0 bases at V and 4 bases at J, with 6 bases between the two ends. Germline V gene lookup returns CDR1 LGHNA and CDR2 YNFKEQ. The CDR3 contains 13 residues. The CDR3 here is CASSQDSVTEAFF. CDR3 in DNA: TGTGCCAGCAGCCAAGATAGTGTCACTGAAGCTTTCTTT.

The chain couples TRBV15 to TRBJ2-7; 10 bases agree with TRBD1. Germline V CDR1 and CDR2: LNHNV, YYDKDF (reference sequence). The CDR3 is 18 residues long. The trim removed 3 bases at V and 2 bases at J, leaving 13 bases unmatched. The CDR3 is CATSSAAFGTGAPYEQYF. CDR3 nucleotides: TGTGCCACCAGCAGTGCTGCGTTCGGGACAGGGGCCCCCTACGAGCAGTACTTC.

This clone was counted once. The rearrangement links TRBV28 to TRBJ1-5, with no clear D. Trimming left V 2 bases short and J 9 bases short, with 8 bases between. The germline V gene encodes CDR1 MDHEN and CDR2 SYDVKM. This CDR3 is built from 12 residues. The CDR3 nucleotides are TGTGCCAGCAGTTTAGGTGCAGGGCCCCAGCATTTT. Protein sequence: CASSLGAGPQHF.

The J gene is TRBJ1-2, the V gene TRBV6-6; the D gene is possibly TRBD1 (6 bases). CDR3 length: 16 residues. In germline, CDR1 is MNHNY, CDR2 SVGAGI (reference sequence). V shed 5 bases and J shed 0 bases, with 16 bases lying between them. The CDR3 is CASSHRQAPPNYGYTF. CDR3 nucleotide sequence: TGTGCCAGCAGTCACCGACAGGCACCTCCTAACTATGGCTACACCTTC.

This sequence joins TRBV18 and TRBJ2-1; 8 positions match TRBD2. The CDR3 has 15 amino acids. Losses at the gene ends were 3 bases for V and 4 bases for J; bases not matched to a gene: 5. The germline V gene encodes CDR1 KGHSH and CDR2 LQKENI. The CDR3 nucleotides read TGTGCCAGCTCACCGGTCAGCGGGGGTTACAATGAGCAGTTCTTC. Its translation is CASSPVSGGYNEQFF.

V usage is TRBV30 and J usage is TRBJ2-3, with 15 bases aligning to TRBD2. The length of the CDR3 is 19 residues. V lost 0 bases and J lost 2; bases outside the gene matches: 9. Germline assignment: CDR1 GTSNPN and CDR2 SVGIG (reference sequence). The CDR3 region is CAWSVSGTSGGWITDTQYF. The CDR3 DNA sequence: TGTGCCTGGAGTGTCTCCGGGACTAGCGGGGGGTGGATCACAGATACGCAGTATTTT.

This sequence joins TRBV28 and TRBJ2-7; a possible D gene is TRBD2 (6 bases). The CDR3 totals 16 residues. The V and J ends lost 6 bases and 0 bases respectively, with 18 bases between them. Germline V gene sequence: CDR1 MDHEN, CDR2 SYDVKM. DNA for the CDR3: TGTGCCAGCAGGACCGGCGGGGCATCGAGCTCCTACGAGCAGTACTTC. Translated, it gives CASRTGGASSSYEQYF.

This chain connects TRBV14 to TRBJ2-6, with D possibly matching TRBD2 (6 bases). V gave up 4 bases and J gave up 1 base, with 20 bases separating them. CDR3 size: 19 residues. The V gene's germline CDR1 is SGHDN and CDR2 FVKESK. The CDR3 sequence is CASSPTGVRKRSGANVLTF. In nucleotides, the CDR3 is TGTGCCAGCAGCCCCACGGGGGTACGTAAAAGGTCTGGGGCCAACGTCCTGACTTTC.

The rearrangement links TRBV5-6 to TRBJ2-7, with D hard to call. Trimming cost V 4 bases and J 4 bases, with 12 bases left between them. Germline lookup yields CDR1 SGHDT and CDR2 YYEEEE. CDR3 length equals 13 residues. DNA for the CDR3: TGTGCCAGCAGCGCAGACAATCAGTACGAGCAGTACTTC. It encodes CASSADNQYEQYF.

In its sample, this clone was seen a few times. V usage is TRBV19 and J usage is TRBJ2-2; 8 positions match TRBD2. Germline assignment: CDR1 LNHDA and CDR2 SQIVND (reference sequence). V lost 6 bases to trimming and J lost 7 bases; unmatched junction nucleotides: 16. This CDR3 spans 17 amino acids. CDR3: CASSRKIGGEIGGELFF. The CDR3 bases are TGTGCCAGTAGCCGCAAAATCGGGGGGGAGATAGGCGGGGAGCTGTTTTTT.

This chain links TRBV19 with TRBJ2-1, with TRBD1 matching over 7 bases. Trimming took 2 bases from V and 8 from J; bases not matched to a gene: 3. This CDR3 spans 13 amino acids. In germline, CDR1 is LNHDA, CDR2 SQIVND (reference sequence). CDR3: CASSIRGRDEQFF. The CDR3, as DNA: TGTGCCAGTAGTATAAGGGGGCGCGATGAGCAGTTCTTC.

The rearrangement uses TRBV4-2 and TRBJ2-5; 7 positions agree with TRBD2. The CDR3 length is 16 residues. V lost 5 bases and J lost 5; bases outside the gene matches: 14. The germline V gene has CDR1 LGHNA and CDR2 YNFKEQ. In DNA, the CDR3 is TGTGCCAGCAGCAAGGGCGAGAAACAAGCGGGGGAGACCCAGTACTTC. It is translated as CASSKGEKQAGETQYF.

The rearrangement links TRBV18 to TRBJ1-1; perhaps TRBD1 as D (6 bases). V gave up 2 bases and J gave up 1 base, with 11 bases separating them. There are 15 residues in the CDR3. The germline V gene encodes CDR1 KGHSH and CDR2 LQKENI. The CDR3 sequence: CASSPSPGQNTEAFF. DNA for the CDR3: TGTGCCAGCTCACCATCTCCGGGACAGAACACTGAAGCTTTCTTT.

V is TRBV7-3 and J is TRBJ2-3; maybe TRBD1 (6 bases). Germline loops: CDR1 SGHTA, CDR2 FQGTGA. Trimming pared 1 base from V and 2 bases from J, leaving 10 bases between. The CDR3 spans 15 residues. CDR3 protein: CASSLRGQFTDTQYF. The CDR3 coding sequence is TGTGCCAGCAGCTTAAGAGGACAGTTCACAGATACGCAGTATTTT.

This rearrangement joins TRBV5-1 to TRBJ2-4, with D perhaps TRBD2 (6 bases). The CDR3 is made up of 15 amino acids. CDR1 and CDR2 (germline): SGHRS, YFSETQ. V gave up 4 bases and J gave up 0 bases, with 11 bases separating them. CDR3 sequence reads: CASSPGDLAKNIQYF. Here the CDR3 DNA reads TGCGCCAGCAGCCCGGGGGACCTAGCCAAAAACATTCAGTACTTC.

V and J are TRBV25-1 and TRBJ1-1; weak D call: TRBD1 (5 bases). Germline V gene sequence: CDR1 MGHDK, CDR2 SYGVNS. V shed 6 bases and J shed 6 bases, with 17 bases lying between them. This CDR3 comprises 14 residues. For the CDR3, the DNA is TGTGCCAGCAGCCGTGACCCGACAGTTTCTGAAGCTTTCTTT. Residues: CASSRDPTVSEAFF.

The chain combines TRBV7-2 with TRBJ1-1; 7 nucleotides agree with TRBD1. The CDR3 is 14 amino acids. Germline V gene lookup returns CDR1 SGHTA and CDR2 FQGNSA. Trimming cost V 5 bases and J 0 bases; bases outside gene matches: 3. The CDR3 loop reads CASSRQGMNTEAFF. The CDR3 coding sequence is TGTGCCAGCAGCCGACAGGGCATGAACACTGAAGCTTTCTTT.

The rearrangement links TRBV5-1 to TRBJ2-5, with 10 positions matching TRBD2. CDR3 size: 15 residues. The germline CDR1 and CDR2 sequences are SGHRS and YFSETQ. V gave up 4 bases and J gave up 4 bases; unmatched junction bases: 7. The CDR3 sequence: CASSTSGAGGETQYF. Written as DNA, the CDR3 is TGCGCCAGCAGCACTAGCGGGGCCGGGGGAGAGACCCAGTACTTC.

In nucleotides, the CDR3 is TGTGCCAGCAGCCTTACTAGCGGGGGGTCCTACGAGCAGTACTTC. Translation: CASSLTSGGSYEQYF. The chain couples TRBV27 to TRBJ2-7, with 12 bases matching TRBD2. Germline CDR1 is MNHEY and CDR2 is SMNVEV (reference sequence). This CDR3 has 15 residues. With 6 bases clipped from V and 1 base from J, the junction kept 4 bases outside the gene matches.

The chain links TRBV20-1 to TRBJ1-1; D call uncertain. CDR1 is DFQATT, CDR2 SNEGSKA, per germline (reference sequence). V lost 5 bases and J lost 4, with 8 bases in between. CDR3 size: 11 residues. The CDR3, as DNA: TGCAGTGCTTTGAGCGGCACTGAAGCTTTCTTT. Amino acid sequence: CSALSGTEAFF.

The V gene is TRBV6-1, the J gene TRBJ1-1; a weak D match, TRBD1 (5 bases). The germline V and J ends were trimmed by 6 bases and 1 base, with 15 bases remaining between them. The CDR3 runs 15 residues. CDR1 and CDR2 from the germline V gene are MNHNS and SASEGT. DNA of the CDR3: TGTGCCAGCAGCGCCGAGACAGTCCAGAACACTGAAGCTTTCTTT. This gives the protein CASSAETVQNTEAFF.

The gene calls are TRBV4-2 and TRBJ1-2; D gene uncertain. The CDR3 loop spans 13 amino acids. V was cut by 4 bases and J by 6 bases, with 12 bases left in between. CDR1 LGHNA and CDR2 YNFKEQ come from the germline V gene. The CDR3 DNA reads TGTGCCAGCAGCCGGTCAAGGGAGGATGGCTACACCTTC. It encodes CASSRSREDGYTF.

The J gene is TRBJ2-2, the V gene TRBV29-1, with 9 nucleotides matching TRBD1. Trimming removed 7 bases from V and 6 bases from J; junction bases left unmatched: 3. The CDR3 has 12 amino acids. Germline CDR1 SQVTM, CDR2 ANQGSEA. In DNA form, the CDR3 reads TGCAGCGGACAGGGGGGTCCCGGGGAGCTGTTTTTT. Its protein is CSGQGGPGELFF.

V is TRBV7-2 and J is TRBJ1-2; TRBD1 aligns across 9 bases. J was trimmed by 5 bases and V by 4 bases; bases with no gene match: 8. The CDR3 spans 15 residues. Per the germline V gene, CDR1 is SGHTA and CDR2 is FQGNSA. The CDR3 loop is CASSSGTGKSYGYTF. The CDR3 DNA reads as TGTGCCAGCAGCTCCGGGACAGGGAAAAGTTATGGCTACACCTTC. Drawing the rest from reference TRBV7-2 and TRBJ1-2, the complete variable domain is GAGVSQSPSNKVTEKGKDVELRCDPISGHTALYWYRQSLGQGLEFLIYFQGNSAPDKSGLPSDRFSAERTGGSVSTLTIQRTQQEDSAVYLCASSSGTGKSYGYTFGSGTRLTVV.

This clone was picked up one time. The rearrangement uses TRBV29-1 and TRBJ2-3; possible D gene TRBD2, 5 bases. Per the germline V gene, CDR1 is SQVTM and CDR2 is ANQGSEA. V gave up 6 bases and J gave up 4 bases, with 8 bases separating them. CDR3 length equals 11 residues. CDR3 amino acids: CSVGGPDTQYF. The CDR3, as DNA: TGCAGCGTCGGCGGGCCAGATACGCAGTATTTT.

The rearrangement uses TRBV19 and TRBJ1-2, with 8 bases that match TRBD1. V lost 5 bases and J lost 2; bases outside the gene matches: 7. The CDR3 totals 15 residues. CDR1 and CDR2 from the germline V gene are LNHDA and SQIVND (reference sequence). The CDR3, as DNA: TGTGCCAGTAGTTTCCCGGGACAGGCGAACTATGGCTACACCTTC. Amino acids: CASSFPGQANYGYTF. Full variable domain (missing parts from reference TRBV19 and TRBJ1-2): DGGITQSPKYLFRKEGQNVTLSCEQNLNHDAMYWYRQDPGQGLRLIYYSQIVNDFQKGDIAEGYSVSREKKESFPLTVTSAQKNPTAFYLCASSFPGQANYGYTFGSGTRLTVV.

CDR3 region: CASSLTGTGDYGYTF. CDR3 sequence (DNA): TGTGCCAGCAGCTTGACCGGGACAGGGGACTATGGCTACACCTTC. V gene TRBV7-2 combines with J gene TRBJ1-2; 10 bases match TRBD1. This CDR3 contains 15 residues. Germline V gene lookup returns CDR1 SGHTA and CDR2 FQGNSA. Germline trimming cut 3 bases from V and 3 bases from J; bases unmatched to any gene: 4.

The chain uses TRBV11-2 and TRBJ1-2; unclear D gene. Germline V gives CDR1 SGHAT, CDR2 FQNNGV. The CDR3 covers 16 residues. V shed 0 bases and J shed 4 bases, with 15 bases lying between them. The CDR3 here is CASSLEAGLRSYGYTF. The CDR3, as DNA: TGTGCCAGCAGCTTAGAGGCAGGCCTGAGAAGCTATGGCTACACCTTC. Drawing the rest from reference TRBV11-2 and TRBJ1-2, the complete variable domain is EAGVAQSPRYKIIEKRQSVAFWCNPISGHATLYWYQQILGQGPKLLIQFQNNGVVDDSQLPKDRFSAERLKGVDSTLKIQPAKLEDSAVYLCASSLEAGLRSYGYTFGSGTRLTVV.

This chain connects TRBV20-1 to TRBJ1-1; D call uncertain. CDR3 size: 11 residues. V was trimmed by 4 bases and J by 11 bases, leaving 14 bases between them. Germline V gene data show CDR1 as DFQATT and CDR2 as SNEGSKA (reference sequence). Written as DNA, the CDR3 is TGCAGTGCTAAGGACTTCGGGGATGCTTTCTTT. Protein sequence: CSAKDFGDAFF.

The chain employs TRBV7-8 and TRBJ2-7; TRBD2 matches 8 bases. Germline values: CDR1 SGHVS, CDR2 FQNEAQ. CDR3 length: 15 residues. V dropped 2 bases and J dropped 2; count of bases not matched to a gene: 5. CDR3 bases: TGTGCCAGCAGCTTAAATAGAGCGGGGGCCTACGAGCAGTACTTC. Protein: CASSLNRAGAYEQYF.